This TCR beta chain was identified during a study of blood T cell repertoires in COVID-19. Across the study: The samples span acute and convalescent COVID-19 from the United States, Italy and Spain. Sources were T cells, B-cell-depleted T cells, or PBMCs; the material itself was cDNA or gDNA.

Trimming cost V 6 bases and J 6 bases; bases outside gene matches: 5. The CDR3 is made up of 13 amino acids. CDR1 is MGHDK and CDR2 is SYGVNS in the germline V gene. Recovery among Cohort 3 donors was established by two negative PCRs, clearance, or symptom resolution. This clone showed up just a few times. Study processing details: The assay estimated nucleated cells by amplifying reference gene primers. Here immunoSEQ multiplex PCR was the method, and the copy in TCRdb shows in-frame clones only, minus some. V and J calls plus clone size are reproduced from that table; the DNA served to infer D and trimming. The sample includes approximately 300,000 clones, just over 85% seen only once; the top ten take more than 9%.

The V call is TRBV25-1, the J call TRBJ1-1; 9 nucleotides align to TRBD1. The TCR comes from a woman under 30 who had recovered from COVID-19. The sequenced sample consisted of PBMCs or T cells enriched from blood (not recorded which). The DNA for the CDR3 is TGTGCCAGCAGGGCGACAGGGGGATCTGAAGCTTTCTTT. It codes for CASRATGGSEAFF.